This T cell receptor beta chain stems from a study of metastatic and nonmetastatic thyroid tumors. On the study more broadly: From malignant and benign thyroid patients, repertoires in blood and in tumor or nodule tissue were compared.

Until they underwent thyroid surgery, no patient had received any treatment. The CDR3 is 14 amino acids. Looked up from germline, CDR1 is SNHLY and CDR2 is FYNNEI. V dropped 3 bases and J dropped 6 bases, with 11 bases sitting between them. Study-wide points: Relative to benign nodules, malignant thyroid tumors were reportedly characterized by significantly elevated TCR beta diversity in blood and tumor.

This clone is judged medium-sized (0.01 to 0.1%). Its antigen is undetermined. In the source study's methods: In papillary thyroid cancer, a distant-metastasis classifier was built using CDR3 differences across clinicopathological groups. Via MiXCR, TCRdb re-called the PCR reads. TCRdb, not the authors, supplied the V and J calls. This table holds some 14,000 clones, less than 30% found once. The sequencing sample was made of blood. This sequence joins TRBV2 and TRBJ2-2; tentative D call: TRBD2 (5 bases). The receptor's source is a female donor with papillary thyroid cancer or a benign thyroid nodule (not recorded which). Some clones in this sample may be carry-over from other donors' samples. The CDR3 region is CASSDVPRAGELFF. The CDR3 DNA reads as TGTGCCAGCAGTGATGTCCCGAGGGCCGGGGAGCTGTTTTTT. The variable domain in full, completed from reference TRBV2 and TRBJ2-2, reads EPEVTQTPSHQVTQMGQEVILRCVPISNHLYFYWYRQILGQKVEFLVSFYNNEISEKSEIFDDQFSVERPDGSNFTLKIRSTKLEDSAMYFCASSDVPRAGELFFGEGSRLTVL.